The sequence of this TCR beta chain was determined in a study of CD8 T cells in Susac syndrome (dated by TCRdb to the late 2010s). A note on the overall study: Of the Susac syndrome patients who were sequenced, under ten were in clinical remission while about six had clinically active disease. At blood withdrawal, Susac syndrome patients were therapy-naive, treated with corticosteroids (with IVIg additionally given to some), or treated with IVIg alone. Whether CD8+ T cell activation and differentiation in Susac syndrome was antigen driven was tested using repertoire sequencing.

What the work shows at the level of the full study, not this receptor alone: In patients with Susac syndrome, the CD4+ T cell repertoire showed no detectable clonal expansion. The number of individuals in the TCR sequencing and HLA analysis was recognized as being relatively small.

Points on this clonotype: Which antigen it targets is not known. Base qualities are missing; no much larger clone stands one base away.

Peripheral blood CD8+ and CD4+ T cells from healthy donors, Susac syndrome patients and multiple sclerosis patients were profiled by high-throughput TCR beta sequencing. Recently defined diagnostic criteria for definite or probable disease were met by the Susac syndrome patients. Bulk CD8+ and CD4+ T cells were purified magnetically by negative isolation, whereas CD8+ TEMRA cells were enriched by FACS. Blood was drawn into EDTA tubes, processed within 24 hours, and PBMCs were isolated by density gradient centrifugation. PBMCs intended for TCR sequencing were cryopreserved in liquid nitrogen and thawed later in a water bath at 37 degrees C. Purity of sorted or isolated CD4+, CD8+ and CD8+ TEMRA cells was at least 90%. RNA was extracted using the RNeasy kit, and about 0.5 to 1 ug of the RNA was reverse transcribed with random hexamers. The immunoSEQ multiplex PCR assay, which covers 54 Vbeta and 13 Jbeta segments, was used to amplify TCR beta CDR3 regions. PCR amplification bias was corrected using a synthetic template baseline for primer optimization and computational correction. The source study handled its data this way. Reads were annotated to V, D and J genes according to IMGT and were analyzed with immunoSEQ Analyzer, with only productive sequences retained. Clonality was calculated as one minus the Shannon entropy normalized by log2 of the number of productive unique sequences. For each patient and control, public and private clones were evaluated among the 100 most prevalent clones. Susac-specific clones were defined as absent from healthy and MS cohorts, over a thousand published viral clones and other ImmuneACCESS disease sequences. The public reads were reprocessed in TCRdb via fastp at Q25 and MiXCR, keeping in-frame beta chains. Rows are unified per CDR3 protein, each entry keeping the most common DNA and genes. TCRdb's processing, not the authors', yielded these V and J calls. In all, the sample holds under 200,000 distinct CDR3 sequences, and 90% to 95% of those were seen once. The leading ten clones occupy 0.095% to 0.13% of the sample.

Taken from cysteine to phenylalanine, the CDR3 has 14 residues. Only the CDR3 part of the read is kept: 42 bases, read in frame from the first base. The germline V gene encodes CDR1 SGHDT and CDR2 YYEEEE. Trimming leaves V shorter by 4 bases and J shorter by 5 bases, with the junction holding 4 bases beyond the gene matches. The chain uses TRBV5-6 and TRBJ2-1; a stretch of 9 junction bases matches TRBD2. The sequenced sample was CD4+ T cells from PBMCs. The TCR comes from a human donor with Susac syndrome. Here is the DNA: TGTGCCAGCAGCCTGGCGGGAGGGAACAATGAGCAGTTCTTC. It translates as CASSLAGGNNEQFF. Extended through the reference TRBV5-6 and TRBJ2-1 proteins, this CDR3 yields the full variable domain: DAGVTQSPTHLIKTRGQQVTLRCSPKSGHDTVSWYQQALGQGPQFIFQYYEEEERQRGNFPDRFSGHQFPNYSSELNVNALLLGDSALYLCASSLAGGNNEQFFGPGTRLTVL.